This T cell receptor (beta chain) was profiled in a study of OX40 agonist ivuxolimab in advanced cancers. The wider study: Patients receiving dose escalation had hepatocellular carcinoma, melanoma, renal cell or head and neck cancer.

Generated by immunoSEQ multiplex PCR, the TCRdb table keeps only in-frame clones and is missing some. The sample yields about 76,000 clones, approximately 86% seen once. The receptor was isolated from an adult with an advanced solid tumor such as melanoma, head and neck, liver or kidney cancer. The sample in question was CD4+ or CD8+ T cells sorted from blood, obtained in a trial of the OX40 agonist ivuxolimab.

CDR3 coding DNA: TGTGCCAGCAGTGAGACAGGACCTAATGAAAAACTGTTTTTT. This gives the protein CASSETGPNEKLFF. V gene TRBV2 combines with J gene TRBJ1-4; the D gene is possibly TRBD1 (6 bases). This CDR3 is built from 14 residues. The V gene lost 3 bases and the J gene lost 3 bases, with 8 bases spanning the gap. Germline CDR1 SNHLY, CDR2 FYNNEI. Combining the CDR3 with reference TRBV2 and TRBJ1-4 gives the whole variable domain EPEVTQTPSHQVTQMGQEVILRCVPISNHLYFYWYRQILGQKVEFLVSFYNNEISEKSEIFDDQFSVERPDGSNFTLKIRSTKLEDSAMYFCASSETGPNEKLFFGSGTQLSVL.